Given below is one TCR beta chain in context. Carrying UMI labels, the TRB cDNA libraries were prepared through 5' RACE. Reprocessing the 5' RACE reads, TCRdb reports a single entry for every CDR3 protein and omits DNA. Its listing shows over 100,000 distinct CDR3 sequences. The data were obtained in a study of CXCR3-negative and CXCR3-positive naive CD8 T cells. Germline V gives CDR1 SEHNR, CDR2 FQNEAQ (reference sequence). CDR3 length: 12 amino acids. The specimen sequenced was naive CXCR3- CD8+ T cells from blood. Sample subset: CD45RO-CCR7+CD27+CD95- naive CD8+ T cells lacking CXCR3 (TNR3-). V and J are TRBV7-9 and TRBJ2-7. The source is a human donor in good health. Some clones in this sample may be carry-over from other donors' samples. The CDR3 loop reads CASSGQESEQYF. The full variable domain, completed using reference TRBV7-9 and TRBJ2-7, is DTGVSQNPRHKITKRGQNVTFRCDPISEHNRLYWYRQTLGQGPEFLTYFQNEAQLEKSRLLSDRFSAERPKGSFSTLEIQRTEQGDSAMYLCASSGQESEQYFGPGTRLTVT.